Here is one T cell receptor (beta chain) with its context. Other DNA sequences from this sample encode an identical CDR3 as well. This sample is drawn from a study of shared clonotypes between healthy human individuals. About the study: Researchers assigned three CD4 naive, three CD4 memory, two CD8 naive and one CD8 memory plate to each donor.

Each of the donors was a healthy adult who was HIV-negative and had not had a recent acute infection or vaccination. Both subsets, CD45RA+ naive and CD45RA-negative memory, were split from the CD4+ cells. Investigators spread the genomic DNA of each subset evenly over several immunoSEQ plates. Repertoires were generated with immunoSEQ multiplex PCR, while TCRdb's copy carries only in-frame clones and drops some. The sample carries approximately 2.1 million clones, 90% to 95% recorded once. From germline, CDR1 is LNHDA and CDR2 SQIVND (reference sequence). Trimming took 1 base from V and 4 from J, leaving 2 bases between them. CDR3 length equals 11 residues.

The rearrangement links TRBV19 to TRBJ2-7; D unclear. This TCR was sampled from a man aged 18-30 years in good health. Some clones in this sample may be carry-over from other donors' samples. Sequenced sample: naive CD4+ T cells from PBMCs. Subset defined: CD45RA+ positively selected. The CDR3 sequence: CASSIGYEQYF. Written as DNA, the CDR3 is TGTGCCAGTAGTATAGGGTACGAGCAGTACTTC.